These 12 T cell receptor beta chains were sequenced from one sample in a study of cytomegalovirus exposure and HLA in healthy donors. Repertoires were generated with immunoSEQ multiplex PCR, while TCRdb's copy carries only in-frame clones and drops some. The sample contains under 250,000 clones, about nine tenths of which appear only once. Specimen: PBMCs. These receptors were collected from a woman in her late teens or twenties in good health and CMV-seropositive.

This clone has a handful of counts. The genes are TRBV19 and TRBJ1-2; TRBD1 is a possible D gene (5 bases). Trimming removed 8 bases at V and 0 bases at J, with 19 bases between. CDR3 length: 16 amino acids. CDR1 is LNHDA and CDR2 is SQIVND in the germline V gene (reference sequence). The CDR3: CASQDNGGPTNYGYTF. The CDR3 region has the DNA TGTGCCAGTCAAGACAACGGGGGACCAACTAACTATGGCTACACCTTC.

The rearrangement uses TRBV2 and TRBJ2-5, with unresolved D. CDR1 is SNHLY, CDR2 FYNNEI, per germline. The CDR3 runs 13 residues. V shed 6 bases and J shed 5 bases, with 13 bases lying between them. In nucleotides, the CDR3 is TGTGCCAGCAGCGTAACAGTGTTGGAGACCCAGTACTTC. This encodes CASSVTVLETQYF.

The chain is built from TRBV6-5 and TRBJ1-5; TRBD1 agrees at 8 bases. This CDR3 has 14 amino acids. The germline V gene encodes CDR1 MNHEY and CDR2 SVGAGI. The V and J ends lost 0 bases and 10 bases, in that order; junction bases with no gene match: 5. The CDR3 here is CASSYSQGEGPQHF. CDR3 nucleotide sequence: TGTGCCAGCAGTTACTCACAGGGGGAGGGACCCCAGCATTTT.

The chain is built from TRBV10-2 and TRBJ2-7, with a weak D call TRBD1 (6 bases). V was cut by 5 bases and J by 0 bases, with 11 bases left in between. CDR1 WSHSY and CDR2 SAAADI come from the germline V gene. This CDR3 contains 14 residues. The DNA of the CDR3 is TGCGCCAGCAGTACAGGGAGCCCCTCCTACGAGCAGTACTTC. This sequence encodes CASSTGSPSYEQYF.

In this sample, this clone turned up a few times. The chain carries TRBV2 and TRBJ1-5; 7 bases line up with TRBD1. The V segment lost 3 bases and the J segment 11 bases; nucleotides outside the gene matches: 16. The CDR3 spans 16 residues. The germline CDR1 and CDR2 sequences are SNHLY and FYNNEI. The CDR3 loop reads CASSDSVPGGIETQHF. CDR3 nucleotides: TGTGCCAGCAGTGATTCGGTTCCAGGGGGTATCGAAACCCAGCATTTT.

The chain is built from TRBV6-6 and TRBJ1-4; 9 bases are shared with TRBD1. V was pared by 7 bases and J by 7 bases, with 13 bases of the junction left unmatched. Looked up from germline, CDR1 is MNHNY and CDR2 is SVGAGI (reference sequence). This CDR3 has 16 residues. The CDR3 DNA reads as TGTGCCAGCACCCACACGCCGGGACAGGGACTTGAAAAACTGTTTTTT. Translated, it gives CASTHTPGQGLEKLFF.

The chain is built from TRBV6-5 and TRBJ2-7; TRBD2 matches at 14 bases. The V and J ends lost 6 bases and 5 bases, in that order; junction bases with no gene match: 6. The V gene's germline CDR1 is MNHEY and CDR2 SVGAGI. The CDR3 contains 15 residues. The CDR3 bases are TGTGCCAGCAGACGTCCGGGACTAGCGGGAGACGAGCAGTACTTC. Translated, it gives CASRRPGLAGDEQYF.

The rearrangement joins TRBV18 to TRBJ2-1, with 8 bases matching TRBD2. The CDR3 has 15 amino acids. CDR1 and CDR2 from the germline V gene are KGHSH and LQKENI. V shed 2 bases and J 3 bases; nucleotides not matched to a gene: 3. CDR3 in DNA: TGTGCCAGCTCACCAGCCGGGACTAGCTACAATGAGCAGTTCTTC. Amino acids: CASSPAGTSYNEQFF.

The chain employs TRBV4-1 and TRBJ2-5; possibly TRBD2 for D (5 bases). The CDR3 is 14 amino acids. Germline CDR1 reads MGHRA; CDR2 reads YSYEKL. The V end was cut by 4 bases, the J end by 1 base, with 10 bases between. The chain's CDR3 is CASSPEAAQETQYF. In DNA, the CDR3 is TGCGCCAGCAGCCCGGAGGCAGCCCAAGAGACCCAGTACTTC.

As to this clone: Different DNA sequences within this sample yield the same CDR3. This sequence joins TRBV27 and TRBJ2-3, with D unresolved. V lost 5 bases and J 1 base, leaving 4 bases between the germline ends. Germline-derived CDR1 and CDR2 are MNHEY and SMNVEV (reference sequence). This CDR3 comprises 12 residues. CDR3 DNA: TGTGCCAGCAGTCCCGGCACAGATACGCAGTATTTT. It codes for CASSPGTDTQYF.

This rearrangement joins TRBV27 to TRBJ2-7; the match to TRBD2 covers 8 bases. This CDR3 contains 16 residues. Germline V gives CDR1 MNHEY, CDR2 SMNVEV (reference sequence). The V segment lost 7 bases and the J segment 5 bases; nucleotides outside the gene matches: 16. The CDR3 DNA is TGTGCCAGCATACCCAGGCCCCGCGGGAGGAGTAACGAGCAGTACTTC. It yields the protein CASIPRPRGRSNEQYF.

This clone occurred a few times. The chain recombines TRBV4-1 with TRBJ1-2; D perhaps matches TRBD1 (6 bases). Germline CDR1 and CDR2: MGHRA and YSYEKL. The CDR3 contains 15 residues. Trimming took off 1 base at V and 7 bases at J, with 16 bases between the two ends. This CDR3 is CASSQGGWDTTGYTF. The CDR3 DNA reads TGCGCCAGCAGCCAAGGGGGATGGGACACTACTGGCTACACCTTC.